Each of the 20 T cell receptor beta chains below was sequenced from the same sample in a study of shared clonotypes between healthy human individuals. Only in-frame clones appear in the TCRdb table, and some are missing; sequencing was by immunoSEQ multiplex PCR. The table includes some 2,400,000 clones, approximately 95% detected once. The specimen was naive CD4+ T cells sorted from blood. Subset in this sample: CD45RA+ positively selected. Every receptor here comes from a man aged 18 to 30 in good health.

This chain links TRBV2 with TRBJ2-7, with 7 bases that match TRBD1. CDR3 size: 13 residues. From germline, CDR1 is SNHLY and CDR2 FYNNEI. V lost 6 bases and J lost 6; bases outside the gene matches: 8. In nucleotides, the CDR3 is TGTGCCAGCAGCCCACAGGGGCCGGGCGAGCAGTACTTC. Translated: CASSPQGPGEQYF.

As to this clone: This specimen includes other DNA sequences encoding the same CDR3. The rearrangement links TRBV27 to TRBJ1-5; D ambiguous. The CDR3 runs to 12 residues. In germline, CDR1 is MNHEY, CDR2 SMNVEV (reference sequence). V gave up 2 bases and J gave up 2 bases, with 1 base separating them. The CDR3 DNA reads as TGTGCCAGCAGTTTAGGCAATCAGCCCCAGCATTTT. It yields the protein CASSLGNQPQHF.

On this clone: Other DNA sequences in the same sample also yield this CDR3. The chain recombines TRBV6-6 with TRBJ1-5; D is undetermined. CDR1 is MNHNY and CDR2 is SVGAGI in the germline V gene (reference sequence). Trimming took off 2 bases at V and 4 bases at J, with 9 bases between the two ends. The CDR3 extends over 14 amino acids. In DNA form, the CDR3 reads TGTGCCAGCAGTTACGCGGAGTCGAATCAGCCCCAGCATTTT. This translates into CASSYAESNQPQHF.

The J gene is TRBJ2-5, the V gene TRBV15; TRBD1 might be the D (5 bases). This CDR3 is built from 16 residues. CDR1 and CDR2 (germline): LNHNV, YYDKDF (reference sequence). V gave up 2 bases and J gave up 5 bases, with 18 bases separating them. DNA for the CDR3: TGTGCCACCAGCAGATACCAGGGTGGGGTTCGGGAGACCCAGTACTTC. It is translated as CATSRYQGGVRETQYF.

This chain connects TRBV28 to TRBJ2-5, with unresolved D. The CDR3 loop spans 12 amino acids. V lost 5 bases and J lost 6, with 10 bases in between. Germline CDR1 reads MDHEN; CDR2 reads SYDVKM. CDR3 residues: CASSTLRKTQYF. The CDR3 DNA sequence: TGTGCCAGCAGTACCCTTAGGAAGACCCAGTACTTC.

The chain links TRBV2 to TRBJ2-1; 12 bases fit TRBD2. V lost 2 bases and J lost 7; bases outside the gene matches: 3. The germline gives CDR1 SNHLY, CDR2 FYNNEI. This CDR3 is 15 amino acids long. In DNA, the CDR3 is TGTGCCAGCAGTGAAAGACTAGCGGGGGCAAATGAGCAGTTCTTC. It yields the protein CASSERLAGANEQFF.

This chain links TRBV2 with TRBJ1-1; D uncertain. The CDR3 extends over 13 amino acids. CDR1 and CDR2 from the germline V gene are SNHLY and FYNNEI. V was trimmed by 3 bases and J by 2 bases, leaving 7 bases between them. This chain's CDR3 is CASSETPNTEAFF. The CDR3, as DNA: TGTGCCAGCAGTGAGACACCTAACACTGAAGCTTTCTTT.

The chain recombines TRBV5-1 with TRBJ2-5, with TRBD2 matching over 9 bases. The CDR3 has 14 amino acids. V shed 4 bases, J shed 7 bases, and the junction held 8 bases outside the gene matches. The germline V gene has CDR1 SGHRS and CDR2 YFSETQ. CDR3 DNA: TGCGCCAGCAGCCCCGGGACTAGCTGGACGACCCAGTACTTC. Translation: CASSPGTSWTTQYF. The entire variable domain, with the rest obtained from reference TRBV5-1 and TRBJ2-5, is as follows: KAGVTQTPRYLIKTRGQQVTLSCSPISGHRSVSWYQQTPGQGLQFLFEYFSETQRNKGNFPGRFSGRQFSNSRSEMNVSTLELGDSALYLCASSPGTSWTTQYFGPGTRLLVL.

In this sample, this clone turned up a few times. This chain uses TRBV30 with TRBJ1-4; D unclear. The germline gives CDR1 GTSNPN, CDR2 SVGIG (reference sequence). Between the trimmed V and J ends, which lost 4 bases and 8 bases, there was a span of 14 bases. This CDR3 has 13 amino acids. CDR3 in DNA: TGTGCCTGGACTCGGGCCCCCAGGGAAAAACTGTTTTTT. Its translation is CAWTRAPREKLFF.

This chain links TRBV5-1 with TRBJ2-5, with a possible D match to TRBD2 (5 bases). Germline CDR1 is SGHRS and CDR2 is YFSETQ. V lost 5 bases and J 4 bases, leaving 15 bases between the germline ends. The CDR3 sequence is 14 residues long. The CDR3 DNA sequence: TGCGCCAGCAGGCGAGCGGTCTTGGGAGAGACCCAGTACTTC. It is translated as CASRRAVLGETQYF.

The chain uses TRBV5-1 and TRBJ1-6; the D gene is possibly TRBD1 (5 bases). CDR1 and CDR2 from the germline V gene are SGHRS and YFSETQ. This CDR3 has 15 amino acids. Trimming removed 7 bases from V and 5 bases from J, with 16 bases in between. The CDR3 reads CASARDQGNNSPLHF. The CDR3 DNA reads TGCGCCAGCGCCAGAGATCAGGGAAATAATTCACCCCTCCACTTT.

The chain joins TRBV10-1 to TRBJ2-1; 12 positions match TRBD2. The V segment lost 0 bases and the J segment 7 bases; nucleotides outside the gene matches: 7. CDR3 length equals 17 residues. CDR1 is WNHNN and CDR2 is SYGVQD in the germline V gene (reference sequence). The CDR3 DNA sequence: TGCGCCAGCAGTGAGTCCCCTCTAGCGGGGGGGCGTAATGAGCAGTTCTTC. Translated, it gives CASSESPLAGGRNEQFF.

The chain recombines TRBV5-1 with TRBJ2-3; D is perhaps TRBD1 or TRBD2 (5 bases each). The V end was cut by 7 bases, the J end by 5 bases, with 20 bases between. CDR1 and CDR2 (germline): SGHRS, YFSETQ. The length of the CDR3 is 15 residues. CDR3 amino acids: CASGPPGPVEDTQYF. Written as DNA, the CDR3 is TGCGCCAGCGGCCCCCCGGGACCGGTAGAAGATACGCAGTATTTT. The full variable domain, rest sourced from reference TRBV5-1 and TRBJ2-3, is KAGVTQTPRYLIKTRGQQVTLSCSPISGHRSVSWYQQTPGQGLQFLFEYFSETQRNKGNFPGRFSGRQFSNSRSEMNVSTLELGDSALYLCASGPPGPVEDTQYFGPGTRLTVL.

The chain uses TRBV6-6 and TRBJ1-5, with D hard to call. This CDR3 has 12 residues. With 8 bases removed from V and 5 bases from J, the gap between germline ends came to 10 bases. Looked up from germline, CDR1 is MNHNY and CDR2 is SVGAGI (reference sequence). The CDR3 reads CASRIGDQPQHF. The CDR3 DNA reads TGTGCCAGCCGGATCGGGGATCAGCCCCAGCATTTT.

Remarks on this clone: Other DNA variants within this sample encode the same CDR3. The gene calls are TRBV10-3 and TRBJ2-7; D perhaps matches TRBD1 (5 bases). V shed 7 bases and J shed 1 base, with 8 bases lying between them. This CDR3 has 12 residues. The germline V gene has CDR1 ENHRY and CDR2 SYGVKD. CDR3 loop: CAIKGDSYEQYF. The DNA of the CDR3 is TGTGCCATCAAAGGGGATTCCTACGAGCAGTACTTC.

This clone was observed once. CDR3 in amino acids: CAISLGQGPNTEAFF. The CDR3 DNA sequence: TGTGCCATCAGTTTAGGACAGGGCCCGAACACTGAAGCTTTCTTT. V is TRBV10-3 and J is TRBJ1-1; 8 bases are shared with TRBD1. The ends lost 5 bases at V and 1 base at J; junction bases unmatched: 6. Germline CDR1 and CDR2: ENHRY and SYGVKD. This CDR3 contains 15 residues.

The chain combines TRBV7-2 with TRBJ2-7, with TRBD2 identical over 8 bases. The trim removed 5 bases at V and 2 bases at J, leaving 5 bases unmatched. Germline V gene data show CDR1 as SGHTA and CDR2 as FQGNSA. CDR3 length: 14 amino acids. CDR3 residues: CASSLSGVTYEQYF. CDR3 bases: TGTGCCAGCAGCCTTAGCGGGGTTACCTACGAGCAGTACTTC.

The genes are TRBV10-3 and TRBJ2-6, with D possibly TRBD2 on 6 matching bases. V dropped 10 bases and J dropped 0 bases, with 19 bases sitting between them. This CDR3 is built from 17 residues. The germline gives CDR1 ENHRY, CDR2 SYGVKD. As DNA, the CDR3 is TGTGCCACCGGTTCAGGGCGGGACCTCTCTGGGGCCAACGTCCTGACTTTC. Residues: CATGSGRDLSGANVLTF.

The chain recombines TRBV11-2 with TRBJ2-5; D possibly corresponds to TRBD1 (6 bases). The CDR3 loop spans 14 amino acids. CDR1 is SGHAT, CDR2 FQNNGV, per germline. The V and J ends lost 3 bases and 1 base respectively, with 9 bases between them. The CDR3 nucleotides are TGTGCCAGCAGCTTCGGGACATCCCAAGAGACCCAGTACTTC. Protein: CASSFGTSQETQYF. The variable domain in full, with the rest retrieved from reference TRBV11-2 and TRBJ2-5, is EAGVAQSPRYKIIEKRQSVAFWCNPISGHATLYWYQQILGQGPKLLIQFQNNGVVDDSQLPKDRFSAERLKGVDSTLKIQPAKLEDSAVYLCASSFGTSQETQYFGPGTRLLVL.

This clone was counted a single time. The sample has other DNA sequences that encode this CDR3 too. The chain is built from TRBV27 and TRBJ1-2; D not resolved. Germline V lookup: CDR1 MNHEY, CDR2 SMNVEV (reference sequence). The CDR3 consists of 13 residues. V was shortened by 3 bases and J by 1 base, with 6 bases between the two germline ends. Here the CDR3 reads CASSLWGNYGYTF. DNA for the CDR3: TGTGCCAGCAGTTTGTGGGGTAACTATGGCTACACCTTC.